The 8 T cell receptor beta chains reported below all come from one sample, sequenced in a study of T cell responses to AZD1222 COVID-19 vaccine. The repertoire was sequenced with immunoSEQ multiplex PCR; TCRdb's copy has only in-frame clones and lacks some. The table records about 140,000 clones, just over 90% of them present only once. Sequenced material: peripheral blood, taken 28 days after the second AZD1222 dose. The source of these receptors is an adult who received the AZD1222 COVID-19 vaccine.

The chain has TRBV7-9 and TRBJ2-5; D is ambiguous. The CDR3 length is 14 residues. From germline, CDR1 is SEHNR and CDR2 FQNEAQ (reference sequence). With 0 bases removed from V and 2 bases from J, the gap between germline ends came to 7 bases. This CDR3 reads CASSLASRQETQYF. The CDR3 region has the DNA TGTGCCAGCAGCTTAGCCTCAAGACAAGAGACCCAGTACTTC.

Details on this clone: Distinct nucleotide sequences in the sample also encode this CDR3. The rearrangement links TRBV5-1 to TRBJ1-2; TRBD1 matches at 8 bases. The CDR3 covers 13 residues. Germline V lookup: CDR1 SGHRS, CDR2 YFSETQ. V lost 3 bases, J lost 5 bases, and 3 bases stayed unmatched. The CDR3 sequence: CASSSGQGYGYTF. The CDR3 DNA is TGCGCCAGCAGCTCCGGACAGGGATATGGCTACACCTTC.

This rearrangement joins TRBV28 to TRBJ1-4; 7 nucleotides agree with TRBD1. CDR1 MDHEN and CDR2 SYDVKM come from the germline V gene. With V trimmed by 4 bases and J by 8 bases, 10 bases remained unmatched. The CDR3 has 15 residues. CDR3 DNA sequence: TGTGCCAGCAGTTCGTTCACAGGGGTCGGAGAAAAACTGTTTTTT. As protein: CASSSFTGVGEKLFF. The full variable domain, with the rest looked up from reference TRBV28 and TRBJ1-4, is DVKVTQSSRYLVKRTGEKVFLECVQDMDHENMFWYRQDPGLGLRLIYFSYDVKMKEKGDIPEGYSVSREKKERFSLILESASTNQTSMYLCASSSFTGVGEKLFFGSGTQLSVL.

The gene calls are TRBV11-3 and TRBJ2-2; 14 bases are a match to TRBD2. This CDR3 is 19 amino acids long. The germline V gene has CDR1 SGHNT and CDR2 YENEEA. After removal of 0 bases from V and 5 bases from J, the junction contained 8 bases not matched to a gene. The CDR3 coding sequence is TGTGCCAGCAGCTTAGATTACGGACTAGCGGGAGGAGGGACCGGGGAGCTGTTTTTT. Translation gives CASSLDYGLAGGGTGELFF.

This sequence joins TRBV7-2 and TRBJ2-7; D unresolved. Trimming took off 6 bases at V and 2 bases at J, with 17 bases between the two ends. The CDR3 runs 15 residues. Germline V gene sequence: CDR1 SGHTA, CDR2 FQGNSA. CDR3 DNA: TGTGCCAGCAGTCCCAAACTTGGGTCGGCCTACGAGCAGTACTTC. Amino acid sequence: CASSPKLGSAYEQYF.

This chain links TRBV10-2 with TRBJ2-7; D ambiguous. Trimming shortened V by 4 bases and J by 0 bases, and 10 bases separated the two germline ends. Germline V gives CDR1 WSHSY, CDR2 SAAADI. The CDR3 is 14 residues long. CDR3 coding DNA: TGCGCCAGCAGTGTGCTTTTCAGCTCCTACGAGCAGTACTTC. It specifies CASSVLFSSYEQYF.

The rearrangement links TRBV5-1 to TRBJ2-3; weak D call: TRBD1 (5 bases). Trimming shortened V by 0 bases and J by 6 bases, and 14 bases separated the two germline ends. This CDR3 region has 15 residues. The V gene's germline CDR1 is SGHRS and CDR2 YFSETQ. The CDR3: CASSLAWGRSDTQYF. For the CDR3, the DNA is TGCGCCAGCAGCTTGGCCTGGGGCCGGTCGGATACGCAGTATTTT.

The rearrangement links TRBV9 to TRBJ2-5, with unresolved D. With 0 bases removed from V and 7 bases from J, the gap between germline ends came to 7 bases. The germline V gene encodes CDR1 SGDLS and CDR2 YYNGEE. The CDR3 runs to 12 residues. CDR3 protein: CASSVESGTQYF. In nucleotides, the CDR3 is TGTGCCAGCAGCGTAGAGTCTGGGACCCAGTACTTC.